Here is one T cell receptor beta chain with its context. Its cognate antigen is unknown. The data stem from a study of CD8 T cells in ankylosing spondylitis. Study outcomes and limitations: Earlier literature documents some of the motif variants in reactive arthritis synovial fluid and blood. Within ankylosing spondylitis blood, a TCR beta motif made up of eight or nine highly homologous variants appeared to be characteristic. Disease-linked clones reportedly concentrated significantly in matched ankylosing spondylitis synovial fluid. CD8+ cells made up the disease-linked clones, which were relatively rare in peripheral blood.

This CDR3 has 14 residues. Germline V gene sequence: CDR1 ENHRY, CDR2 SYGVKD. Trimming removed 4 bases from V and 5 bases from J, with 14 bases in between. Scientists made TCR beta libraries using quantitative 5'-RACE with molecular barcodes. TCRdb processed the 5' RACE reads anew with MiXCR; each CDR3 protein has one entry. Among fewer than 650,000 distinct CDR3 sequences listed, over 9.5% were seen once. What was sequenced was blood, either unsorted or a sorted T cell fraction (not recorded which). The receptor was isolated from a male donor with ankylosing spondylitis. This rearrangement joins TRBV10-3 to TRBJ2-5; D is perhaps TRBD1 (6 bases). The CDR3 sequence: CAISVQGPRETQYF. The CDR3 DNA is TGTGCCATCAGTGTCCAGGGGCCTCGGGAGACCCAGTACTTC.